The 18 T cell receptor beta chains listed next were all sequenced from one sample in a study of T cell repertoires in cytomegalovirus infection. No antigen has been identified for these receptors. MiXCR was run by TCRdb on the reads, yielding one entry per CDR3 protein. The sample consists of under 850,000 distinct CDR3 sequences, about 30% of them appearing once. Specimen: cultured PBMCs, collected from culture after CMV antigen stimulation. These receptors all stem from a human donor in good health (CMV status not recorded). Some clones in this sample may be carry-over from other donors' samples.

This clonotype has just a few counts. The rearrangement uses TRBV11-3 and TRBJ1-1; D unresolved. CDR3 length equals 12 residues. The ends were cut back, 4 bases at V and 6 bases at J, with 9 bases in the middle. Germline lookup yields CDR1 SGHNT and CDR2 YENEEA. CDR3 sequence: CASSSYGAEAFF. The DNA of the CDR3 is TGTGCCAGCAGCTCCTACGGTGCTGAAGCTTTCTTT.

A few counts support this clonotype. CDR3 in DNA: TGTGCCAGCAGCTTAGTATATTCTGCGGGGGGGCGAAATGAGCAGTTCTTC. Its translation: CASSLVYSAGGRNEQFF. The chain recombines TRBV7-2 with TRBJ2-1, with 9 bases lining up with TRBD2. This CDR3 is 17 amino acids long. J lost 7 bases, V lost 1 base, and 11 bases had no gene match. CDR1 is SGHTA and CDR2 is FQGNSA in the germline V gene.

This clonotype came up a few times. V is TRBV7-2 and J is TRBJ2-6; D gene unclear. Germline lookup yields CDR1 SGHTA and CDR2 FQGNSA. The CDR3 has 15 amino acids. Between the trimmed V and J ends, which lost 4 bases and 2 bases, there was a span of 9 bases. The CDR3 DNA reads TGTGCCAGCAGCTCAGATCCGGCTGGGGCCAACGTCCTGACTTTC. It codes for CASSSDPAGANVLTF.

This clonotype was seen more than once but under ten times. The rearrangement joins TRBV7-9 to TRBJ2-3; a possible D gene is TRBD1 (6 bases). Germline CDR1 is SEHNR and CDR2 is FQNEAQ (reference sequence). Between the trimmed V and J ends, which lost 3 bases and 4 bases, there was a span of 8 bases. CDR3 size: 13 residues. The CDR3 nucleotides are TGTGCCAGCAGCTTGGACAGCTCAGATACGCAGTATTTT. Its protein is CASSLDSSDTQYF.

At least ten counts were recorded for this clonotype. This chain joins TRBV7-2 and TRBJ2-1; no clear D. V lost 2 bases, J lost 8 bases, and 7 bases lay in between. This CDR3 region has 12 residues. Germline V gene data show CDR1 as SGHTA and CDR2 as FQGNSA. The DNA of the CDR3 is TGTGCCAGCAGCTTACTATTGTATGAGCAGTTCTTC. As protein: CASSLLLYEQFF.

The CDR3 nucleotides read TGCGCCAGCAGCCCGATTGGGCCAGGAGAGGGTGAAGCTTTCTTT. Protein product: CASSPIGPGEGEAFF. The chain joins TRBV5-1 to TRBJ1-1; D not certain. Per germline, CDR1 SGHRS and CDR2 YFSETQ. V lost 4 bases to trimming and J lost 7 bases, with 20 bases between them. CDR3 length: 15 residues.

This chain joins TRBV10-3 and TRBJ2-1; D could derive from TRBD1 or TRBD2 (5 bases each). The length of the CDR3 is 13 residues. Germline lookup yields CDR1 ENHRY and CDR2 SYGVKD. Between the trimmed V and J ends, which lost 7 bases and 4 bases, there was a span of 11 bases. The CDR3 spells CAITGTEYNEQFF. CDR3 nucleotides: TGTGCCATCACCGGGACGGAGTACAATGAGCAGTTCTTC.

In its sample, this clonotype was seen a few times. The chain carries TRBV7-2 and TRBJ1-4; D uncertain. The ends were cut back, 3 bases at V and 7 bases at J, with 9 bases in the middle. The CDR3 contains 13 residues. Germline CDR1 reads SGHTA; CDR2 reads FQGNSA. CDR3 protein: CASSFTRTEKLFF. CDR3 in DNA: TGTGCCAGCAGCTTCACTAGGACTGAAAAACTGTTTTTT.

The chain's CDR3 is CASSFNHDYEQYF. CDR3 DNA: TGTGCCAGCAGCTTTAACCATGACTACGAGCAGTACTTC. The chain joins TRBV7-8 to TRBJ2-7; D gene uncertain. There are 13 residues in the CDR3. Germline values: CDR1 SGHVS, CDR2 FQNEAQ. Trimming took 3 bases from V and 3 from J, leaving 9 bases between them.

The J gene is TRBJ2-3, the V gene TRBV18; TRBD1 or TRBD2 may be the D gene (5 bases each). This CDR3 spans 16 amino acids. The V and J ends lost 3 bases and 0 bases respectively, with 13 bases between them. In germline, CDR1 is KGHSH, CDR2 LQKENI. The DNA for the CDR3 is TGTGCCAGCTCACCTACCGGGGCAACGAGCACAGATACGCAGTATTTT. Translated: CASSPTGATSTDTQYF. The variable domain in full, with the rest retrieved from reference TRBV18 and TRBJ2-3, is NAGVMQNPRHLVRRRGQEARLRCSPMKGHSHVYWYRQLPEEGLKFMVYLQKENIIDESGMPKERFSAEFPKEGPSILRIQQVVRGDSAAYFCASSPTGATSTDTQYFGPGTRLTVL.

This clonotype occurred many times. The chain has TRBV7-2 and TRBJ2-1; TRBD2 matches at 8 bases. With V trimmed by 2 bases and J by 6 bases, 3 bases remained unmatched. The germline gives CDR1 SGHTA, CDR2 FQGNSA. The CDR3 consists of 14 residues. The CDR3 sequence is CASSLSRGGNEQFF. The CDR3 coding sequence is TGTGCCAGCAGCTTATCCCGGGGGGGCAATGAGCAGTTCTTC.

This clonotype was found a few times. V is TRBV11-2 and J is TRBJ1-4; weak D call: TRBD1 (6 bases). The V end lost 5 bases, the J end lost 7 bases, and 20 bases lay between the germline ends. CDR3 length: 16 residues. Germline V gene sequence: CDR1 SGHAT, CDR2 FQNNGV. As DNA, the CDR3 is TGTGCCAGCAGCCCTATTACGACCGGACAGCCTGAAAAACTGTTTTTT. It encodes CASSPITTGQPEKLFF. Using reference TRBV11-2 and TRBJ1-4 for the parts outside the CDR3, the full variable domain is EAGVAQSPRYKIIEKRQSVAFWCNPISGHATLYWYQQILGQGPKLLIQFQNNGVVDDSQLPKDRFSAERLKGVDSTLKIQPAKLEDSAVYLCASSPITTGQPEKLFFGSGTQLSVL.

This rearrangement joins TRBV19 to TRBJ2-1; the match to TRBD2 covers 8 bases. Germline-derived CDR1 and CDR2 are LNHDA and SQIVND (reference sequence). CDR3 length: 15 residues. V lost 1 base and J lost 3; bases outside the gene matches: 2. CDR3 protein: CASSIGSGGYNEQFF. CDR3 coding DNA: TGTGCCAGTAGTATAGGGAGCGGGGGCTACAATGAGCAGTTCTTC.

The chain links TRBV15 to TRBJ1-4; D unclear. CDR3 length equals 15 residues. The V gene lost 0 bases and the J gene lost 7 bases, with 12 bases spanning the gap. The germline V gene has CDR1 LNHNV and CDR2 YYDKDF (reference sequence). CDR3 residues: CATSRDRHGSEKLFF. CDR3 DNA: TGTGCCACCAGCAGAGACCGACACGGGAGTGAAAAACTGTTTTTT.

This clonotype has at least ten counts. The genes are TRBV7-6 and TRBJ1-5, with D possibly being TRBD1 (5 bases). Deletions cut 1 base from V and 0 bases from J, with 10 bases between. The CDR3 spans 16 residues. CDR1 and CDR2 from the germline V gene are SGHVS and FNYEAQ. In DNA form, the CDR3 reads TGTGCCAGCAGCTTAGATCAGGGACGTAGCAATCAGCCCCAGCATTTT. Its translation: CASSLDQGRSNQPQHF.

This clonotype was observed many times. The V gene is TRBV7-9, the J gene TRBJ2-6; a weak D match, TRBD2 (6 bases). Germline CDR1 is SEHNR and CDR2 is FQNEAQ (reference sequence). Trimming removed 1 base from V and 0 bases from J, with 16 bases in between. There are 19 residues in the CDR3. This CDR3 reads CASSLVAGPLRSGANVLTF. As DNA, the CDR3 is TGTGCCAGCAGCTTAGTGGCGGGACCGCTCCGCTCTGGGGCCAACGTCCTGACTTTC.

This clonotype was detected only a few times. J is TRBJ1-2 and V is TRBV6-5, with D maybe TRBD1 (5 bases). The CDR3 has 15 residues. The V end was cut by 4 bases, the J end by 8 bases, with 20 bases between. From germline, CDR1 is MNHEY and CDR2 SVGAGI. CDR3 nucleotides: TGTGCCAGCAGTTTATCCACCGGGGGTGGTCGAGGCTACACCTTC. It is translated as CASSLSTGGGRGYTF.

This clonotype was counted a few times. J is TRBJ2-3 and V is TRBV6-5; 7 positions match TRBD2. The CDR3 spans 15 residues. The trim removed 4 bases at V and 6 bases at J, leaving 10 bases unmatched. Germline V gene data show CDR1 as MNHEY and CDR2 as SVGAGI. CDR3 residues: CASSSPGLTADTQYF. DNA for the CDR3: TGTGCCAGCAGTTCGCCGGGACTAACAGCTGATACGCAGTATTTT.